Sequencing of this T cell receptor (beta chain) was carried out in a study of blood T cells in healthy people across ages. CDR3 length equals 15 residues. Germline V gene data show CDR1 as SGHTA and CDR2 as FQGNSA. V lost 5 bases to trimming and J lost 3 bases; unmatched junction nucleotides: 7. Next came a second PCR, run for about 6 to 12 cycles, which used a sample-barcoded 5' primer along with a J-beta primer mix. Each CDR3 protein gets one entry after TCRdb re-called the 5' RACE reads with MiXCR. The sample includes roughly 800,000 distinct CDR3 sequences, 55% to 70% of them seen just once. Sequences were obtained from blood. The sequence was collected from a man aged 30 to 39 in good health. The chain employs TRBV7-2 and TRBJ2-5; 9 nucleotides line up with TRBD1. The CDR3 DNA reads as TGTGCCAGCAGCCAGACAGGGGGAAGAGAAGAGACCCAGTACTTC. It translates to CASSQTGGREETQYF.